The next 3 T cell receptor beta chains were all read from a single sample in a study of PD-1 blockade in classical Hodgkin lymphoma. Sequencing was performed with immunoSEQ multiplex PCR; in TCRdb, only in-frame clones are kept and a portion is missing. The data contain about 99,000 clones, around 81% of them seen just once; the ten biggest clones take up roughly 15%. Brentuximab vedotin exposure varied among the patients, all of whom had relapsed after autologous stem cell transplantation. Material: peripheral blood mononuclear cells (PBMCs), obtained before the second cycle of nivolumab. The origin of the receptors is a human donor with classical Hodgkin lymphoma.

The CDR3 DNA sequence: TGTGCCAGCAGCTTAACCCCCGGGACCTCCTACGAGCAGTACTTC. This gives the protein CASSLTPGTSYEQYF. The chain has TRBV5-5 and TRBJ2-7, with D perhaps TRBD1 or TRBD2 (5 bases each). The CDR3 sequence is 15 residues long. V lost 2 bases and J lost 0, with 12 bases in between. Germline V gives CDR1 SGHKS, CDR2 YYEKEE (reference sequence).

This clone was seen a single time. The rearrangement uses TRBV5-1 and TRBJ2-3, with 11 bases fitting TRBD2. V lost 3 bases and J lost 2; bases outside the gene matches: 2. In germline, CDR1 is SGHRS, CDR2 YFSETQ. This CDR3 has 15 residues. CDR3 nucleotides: TGCGCCAGCAGCTCACTAGCGGGAGACACAGATACGCAGTATTTT. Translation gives CASSSLAGDTDTQYF.

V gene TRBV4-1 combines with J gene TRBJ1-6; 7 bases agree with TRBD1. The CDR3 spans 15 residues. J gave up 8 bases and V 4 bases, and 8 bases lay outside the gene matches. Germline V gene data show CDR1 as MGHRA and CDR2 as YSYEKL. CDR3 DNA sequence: TGCGCCAGCAGCCCCTGGGGGCAGGGGGATTCACCCCTCCACTTT. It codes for CASSPWGQGDSPLHF.